This section outlines one TCR beta chain sequence together with its context. Its specificity is unknown. The authors extracted RNA and reverse transcribed it into cDNA as the sequencing template. Some clones are missing from TCRdb's copy, which holds only in-frame ones; the method was immunoSEQ multiplex PCR. The sample yields roughly 110,000 clones, roughly three fifths seen once. The data belong to a study of CD8+ T cells in alopecia areata. At the level of the study: Treated patients were dosed with oral tofacitinib, taking 5 to 10 mg twice daily. Overall study results and limits: Clonality in lesional scalp, especially alopecia totalis/universalis, exceeded that of normal scalp.

Treatment indicated: oral pan-JAK inhibitor, 5-10 mg twice daily. The TCR comes from a human donor with alopecia areata. The starting material was CD4+ T cells sorted from blood, obtained at week 24, from a patient treated with tofacitinib.

The DNA of the CDR3 is TGCGCCAGCAGATTCGGCGGGGGGTTCGAGCAGTACTTC. Protein: CASRFGGGFEQYF. The chain employs TRBV5-1 and TRBJ2-7; 8 positions match TRBD2. CDR3 length equals 13 residues. V dropped 5 bases and J dropped 6; count of bases not matched to a gene: 7. Germline V CDR1 and CDR2: SGHRS, YFSETQ.